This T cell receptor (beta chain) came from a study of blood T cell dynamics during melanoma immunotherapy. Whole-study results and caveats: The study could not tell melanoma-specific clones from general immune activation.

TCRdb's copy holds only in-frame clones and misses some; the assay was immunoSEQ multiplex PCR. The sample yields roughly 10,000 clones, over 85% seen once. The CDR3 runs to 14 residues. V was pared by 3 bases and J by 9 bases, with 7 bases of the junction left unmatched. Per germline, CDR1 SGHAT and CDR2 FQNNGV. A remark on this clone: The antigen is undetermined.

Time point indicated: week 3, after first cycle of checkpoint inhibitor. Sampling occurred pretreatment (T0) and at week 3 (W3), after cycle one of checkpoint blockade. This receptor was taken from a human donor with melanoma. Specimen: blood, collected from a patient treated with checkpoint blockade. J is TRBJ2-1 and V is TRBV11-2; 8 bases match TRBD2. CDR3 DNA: TGTGCCAGCAGCTTGGCGGGAGGACGAGGTGAGCAGTTCTTC. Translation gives CASSLAGGRGEQFF.